A selection of T cell receptor beta chains follows, all from one sample in a study of shared clonotypes between healthy human individuals. Some clones are missing from TCRdb's copy, which holds only in-frame ones; the method was immunoSEQ multiplex PCR. The data show some 1.4 million clones, approximately 96% seen once. Sequencing input: naive CD4+ T cells sorted from blood. The source of these receptors is a man aged 25 to 45 in good health. The CDR3 runs from the conserved cysteine through the conserved F or W.

CDR3 protein	V gene	J gene
CASSANSFSYEQYF	TRBV6-5	TRBJ2-7
CASEGLAGAGELFF	TRBV2	TRBJ2-2
CASSERERTYNEQFF	TRBV19	TRBJ2-1
CATSLGLAGSQETQYF	TRBV15	TRBJ2-5
CASSLTPAVYNEQFF	TRBV7-9	TRBJ2-1
CASTTGIQPQHF	TRBV27	TRBJ1-5
CASSLIGRANEQFF	TRBV7-3	TRBJ2-1
CASSFSGGTGGVYEQYF	TRBV7-2	TRBJ2-7
CATSTYRDFAEQYF	TRBV15	TRBJ2-7
CASSADRFGSGNTIYF	TRBV2	TRBJ1-3
CASSPDRGDGYTF	TRBV2	TRBJ1-2
CASKGQGASYEQYF	TRBV2	TRBJ2-7
CASSLPGTGGFNEQYF	TRBV28	TRBJ2-7
CASSLRRDSPSYEQYF	TRBV5-5	TRBJ2-7
CASSKGDSTDTQYF	TRBV28	TRBJ2-3
CASSLGGLSLAKNIQYF	TRBV7-2	TRBJ2-4
CASSATTSGSTDTQYF	TRBV6-1	TRBJ2-3
CASSLTGTGGGYTF	TRBV18	TRBJ1-2
CASSPHGVPNEKLFF	TRBV4-3	TRBJ1-4
CATYWGGQYNEQFF	TRBV7-9	TRBJ2-1
CASIRGQGRPGDTGELFF	TRBV19	TRBJ2-2
CARSGPGQCTDTQYF	TRBV5-3	TRBJ2-3
CASSWSQNYGYTF	TRBV28	TRBJ1-2
CASKDWSGELFF	TRBV2	TRBJ2-2
CASSLRGWNTEAFF	TRBV19	TRBJ1-1
CASSSGLVGAGELFF	TRBV5-1	TRBJ2-2
CATSRDPQGGLRAGELFF	TRBV15	TRBJ2-2
CASSSPGGTDTQYF	TRBV28	TRBJ2-3
CASSVAGHGYEQYF	TRBV9	TRBJ2-7